This T cell receptor (beta chain) was recorded in a study of T cell changes during pregnancy in multiple sclerosis. Sequencing was performed with immunoSEQ multiplex PCR; in TCRdb, only in-frame clones are kept and a portion is missing. Found here are about 36,000 clones, roughly 93% of them singletons; the top ten hold 0.41%. The sequencing used CD4+ T cells from peripheral blood mononuclear cells, collected in the first trimester of pregnancy. This receptor was obtained from a female donor with multiple sclerosis, enrolled in a pregnancy study.

CDR3 in amino acids: CASSQDLAGGPGNEQFF. CDR3 coding DNA: TGTGCCAGCAGCCAAGATCTGGCGGGAGGGCCGGGGAATGAGCAGTTCTTC. The chain joins TRBV4-2 to TRBJ2-1, with TRBD2 matching 9 bases. The CDR3 extends over 17 amino acids. V was clipped by 0 bases and J by 7 bases; unmatched bases: 10. Germline CDR1 reads LGHNA; CDR2 reads YNFKEQ.